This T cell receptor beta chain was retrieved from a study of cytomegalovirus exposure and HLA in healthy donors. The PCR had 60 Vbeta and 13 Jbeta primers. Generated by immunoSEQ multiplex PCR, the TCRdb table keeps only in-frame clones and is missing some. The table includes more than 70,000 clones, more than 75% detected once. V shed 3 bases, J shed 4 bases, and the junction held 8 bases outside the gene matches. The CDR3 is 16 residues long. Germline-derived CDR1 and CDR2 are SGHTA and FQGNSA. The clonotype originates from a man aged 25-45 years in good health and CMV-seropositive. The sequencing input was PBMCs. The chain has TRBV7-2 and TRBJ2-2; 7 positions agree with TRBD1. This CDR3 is CASSFRQGVSTGELFF. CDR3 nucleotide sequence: TGTGCCAGCAGCTTCAGACAGGGAGTAAGCACCGGGGAGCTGTTTTTT.